This T cell receptor (beta chain) originates from a study of control samples from healthy donors and cancer patients. Libraries were prepared by immunoSEQ multiplex PCR; TCRdb keeps only in-frame clonotypes and omits some of them. The sample lists fewer than 200,000 clones; around 88% were seen once. The CDR3 runs to 15 residues. Germline CDR1 and CDR2: KGHDR and SFDVKD. Deletions cut 6 bases from V and 5 bases from J, with 17 bases between. V usage is TRBV24-1 and J usage is TRBJ2-3; no clear D gene. This TCR was sampled from a woman aged 30 to 39 in good health. Sequences were obtained from blood. Here the CDR3 reads CATSRSGPKEDTQYF. The CDR3, as DNA: TGTGCCACCAGTCGGTCCGGTCCGAAGGAAGATACGCAGTATTTT.